The 27 T cell receptor beta chains in this list originate from one sample, sequenced in a study of blood T cell repertoires in COVID-19. The repertoire was sequenced with immunoSEQ multiplex PCR; TCRdb's copy has only in-frame clones and lacks some. The sample has about 34,000 clones; approximately 71% are singletons. The sequenced sample was peripheral blood. The receptors derive from a human donor in a cohort sampled during active COVID-19.

The chain recombines TRBV4-2 with TRBJ2-3; TRBD2 aligns across 7 bases. The V gene's germline CDR1 is LGHNA and CDR2 YNFKEQ. Trimming at V came to 4 bases and at J to 5 bases, leaving 6 bases not matched to a gene. There are 14 residues in the CDR3. The CDR3 here is CASSRGGGGDTQYF. In DNA, the CDR3 is TGTGCCAGCAGCCGGGGGGGTGGCGGAGATACGCAGTATTTT.

This chain connects TRBV18 to TRBJ2-7, with 11 bases aligning to TRBD2. The CDR3 is 17 residues long. The junction had 5 bases not matched to a gene; V was cut back by 1 base and J by 0 bases. The germline gives CDR1 KGHSH, CDR2 LQKENI. CDR3 loop: CASSPQLAGASSYEQYF. CDR3 nucleotides: TGTGCCAGCTCACCACAACTAGCGGGGGCGAGCTCCTACGAGCAGTACTTC.

This clone was seen only a few times. The chain couples TRBV6-4 to TRBJ2-7, with TRBD2 identical over 7 bases. CDR1 is MRHNA, CDR2 SNTAGT, per germline. The CDR3 contains 22 residues. The junction had 26 bases not matched to a gene; V was cut back by 0 bases and J by 3 bases. The CDR3 region is CASSDSKRIGGSETYYDYEQYF. The CDR3, as DNA: TGTGCCAGCAGTGACTCGAAACGTATCGGCGGGAGTGAGACCTACTACGACTACGAGCAGTACTTC.

V is TRBV5-4 and J is TRBJ2-1; maybe TRBD2 (6 bases). Germline loops: CDR1 SGHNT, CDR2 YYREEE (reference sequence). Between the trimmed V and J ends, which lost 6 bases and 9 bases, there was a span of 19 bases. The length of the CDR3 is 14 residues. This chain's CDR3 is CASNIGGFGGEQFF. CDR3 nucleotides: TGTGCCAGCAATATAGGCGGGTTCGGGGGTGAGCAGTTCTTC.

In DNA form, the CDR3 reads TGTGCCAGCAGCCCCCGACAGGGACATTCACCCCTCCACTTT. Encoded protein: CASSPRQGHSPLHF. The chain is built from TRBV7-6 and TRBJ1-6; 7 nucleotides line up with TRBD1. The CDR3 runs 14 residues. The ends lost 5 bases at V and 8 bases at J; junction bases unmatched: 6. CDR1 and CDR2 (germline): SGHVS, FNYEAQ. The full variable domain, its missing parts supplied by reference TRBV7-6 and TRBJ1-6, is GAGVSQSPRYKVTKRGQDVALRCDPISGHVSLYWYRQALGQGPEFLTYFNYEAQQDKSGLPNDRFSAERPEGSISTLTIQRTEQRDSAMYRCASSPRQGHSPLHFGNGTRLTVT.

This chain joins TRBV7-2 and TRBJ1-6, with D possibly being TRBD1 (6 bases). V was pared by 2 bases and J by 7 bases, with 12 bases between. CDR1 and CDR2 from the germline V gene are SGHTA and FQGNSA. The CDR3 runs 15 residues. CDR3 nucleotides: TGTGCCAGCAGCTTATCGGCGACAGGAAATTCACCCCTCCACTTT. Protein: CASSLSATGNSPLHF.

The chain is built from TRBV19 and TRBJ2-3; 9 nucleotides match TRBD1. CDR1 is LNHDA, CDR2 SQIVND, per germline (reference sequence). The CDR3 has 17 amino acids. V gave up 4 bases and J gave up 7 bases; unmatched junction bases: 15. The CDR3 coding sequence is TGTGCCAGTAGTACCTCCGGGACAGGGTTTCTAATGAATACGCAGTATTTT. Encoded protein: CASSTSGTGFLMNTQYF.

This sequence joins TRBV5-5 and TRBJ1-1; 7 bases are shared with TRBD1. J lost 0 bases, V lost 5 bases, and 10 bases had no gene match. Germline V gene lookup returns CDR1 SGHKS and CDR2 YYEKEE (reference sequence). This CDR3 is 16 amino acids long. In DNA form, the CDR3 reads TGTGCCAGCAGTCCAATCAGGGGGTCGATGAACACTGAAGCTTTCTTT. This translates into CASSPIRGSMNTEAFF.

The rearrangement uses TRBV18 and TRBJ2-1; TRBD2 might be the D (7 bases). Trimming stripped 4 bases from V and 8 bases from J, with 9 bases between. Germline lookup yields CDR1 KGHSH and CDR2 LQKENI. The CDR3 has 12 amino acids. The CDR3 is CASSQGGDEQFF. The CDR3 DNA is TGTGCCAGCTCACAAGGGGGGGATGAGCAGTTCTTC.

The rearrangement uses TRBV5-4 and TRBJ2-2; D uncertain. Trimming cost V 0 bases and J 6 bases, with 12 bases left between them. Per germline, CDR1 SGHNT and CDR2 YYREEE (reference sequence). This CDR3 is 15 amino acids long. The CDR3 protein is CASSLGRSEPGELFF. The CDR3 DNA reads TGTGCCAGCAGCTTGGGTAGGAGCGAACCCGGGGAGCTGTTTTTT.

V and J are TRBV3-1 (or the pseudogene TRBV3-2) and TRBJ2-5; 16 bases align to TRBD2. V gave up 4 bases and J gave up 5 bases; unmatched junction bases: 19. Germline CDR1 reads LGHDT; CDR2 reads YNNKEL (reference sequence). The CDR3 runs to 21 residues. In nucleotides, the CDR3 is TGTGCCAGCAGCCTTATCACCGGGACTAGCGGGAGGGTAATGGGGAGGGAGACCCAGTACTTC. Translation: CASSLITGTSGRVMGRETQYF.

This chain connects TRBV18 to TRBJ2-7, with 11 nucleotides matching TRBD1. The V and J ends lost 4 bases and 5 bases, in that order; junction bases with no gene match: 13. Germline V gene sequence: CDR1 KGHSH, CDR2 LQKENI. This CDR3 has 17 amino acids. DNA of the CDR3: TGTGCCAGCTCACTCTACTCAGGACAGGGGGCGCGACACGAGCAGTACTTC. It codes for CASSLYSGQGARHEQYF.

CDR3 loop: CASRAAWADTQYF. CDR3 in DNA: TGTGCCAGCAGAGCGGCATGGGCAGATACGCAGTATTTT. V gene TRBV7-6 combines with J gene TRBJ2-3; possibly TRBD2 for D (5 bases). The CDR3 runs 13 residues. Germline CDR1 and CDR2: SGHVS and FNYEAQ. Trimming removed 6 bases from V and 4 bases from J, with 11 bases in between. The complete variable domain, with remaining parts taken from reference TRBV7-6 and TRBJ2-3, reads GAGVSQSPRYKVTKRGQDVALRCDPISGHVSLYWYRQALGQGPEFLTYFNYEAQQDKSGLPNDRFSAERPEGSISTLTIQRTEQRDSAMYRCASRAAWADTQYFGPGTRLTVL.

The chain has TRBV1 and TRBJ1-5. TRBV1 is tagged as a pseudogene. The CDR3 spans 15 residues. Written as DNA, the CDR3 is TGCACCAGCAGCCAAGATTCGTATAGCAATCAGCCCCAGCATTTT. It is translated as CTSSQDSYSNQPQHF.

This CDR3 reads CASSHGGGLSEQFF. The CDR3 DNA reads as TGTGCCAGCAGCCACGGGGGAGGTCTTTCTGAGCAGTTCTTC. The V call is TRBV3-1 (or the pseudogene TRBV3-2), the J call TRBJ2-1; TRBD2 might be the D (6 bases). This CDR3 is built from 14 residues. Germline CDR1 is LGHDT and CDR2 is YNNKEL (reference sequence). Trimming stripped 3 bases from V and 9 bases from J, with 15 bases between.

This clone was found once. The rearrangement joins TRBV5-4 to TRBJ1-2; 8 bases are shared with TRBD1. The V segment lost 0 bases and the J segment 4 bases; nucleotides outside the gene matches: 5. This CDR3 region has 15 residues. Germline assignment: CDR1 SGHNT and CDR2 YYREEE (reference sequence). CDR3 nucleotides: TGTGCCAGCAGCTTGGGACAGGGGTCGCTCTATGGCTACACCTTC. This codes for CASSLGQGSLYGYTF. Full variable domain (missing parts from reference TRBV5-4 and TRBJ1-2): ETGVTQSPTHLIKTRGQQVTLRCSSQSGHNTVSWYQQALGQGPQFIFQYYREEENGRGNFPPRFSGLQFPNYSSELNVNALELDDSALYLCASSLGQGSLYGYTFGSGTRLTVV.

The V and J genes are TRBV27 and TRBJ1-5; tentative D call: TRBD1 (5 bases). Germline-derived CDR1 and CDR2 are MNHEY and SMNVEV (reference sequence). V lost 3 bases to trimming and J lost 3 bases, with 15 bases between them. The CDR3 extends over 16 amino acids. CDR3 nucleotides: TGTGCCAGCAGTTTCACTCAACCGGGACTCAATCAGCCCCAGCATTTT. Translated: CASSFTQPGLNQPQHF.

V and J are TRBV7-9 and TRBJ2-6; D is uncertain. Per germline, CDR1 SEHNR and CDR2 FQNEAQ (reference sequence). Trimming removed 5 bases from V and 2 bases from J, with 13 bases in between. The CDR3 spans 16 residues. The CDR3 loop is CASSRIITTGANVLTF. CDR3 DNA sequence: TGTGCCAGCAGCCGAATTATTACTACTGGGGCCAACGTCCTGACTTTC.

This chain joins TRBV7-9 and TRBJ2-7; 8 nucleotides match TRBD1. The CDR3 is 14 residues long. V dropped 3 bases and J dropped 6; count of bases not matched to a gene: 7. The germline CDR1 and CDR2 sequences are SEHNR and FQNEAQ (reference sequence). The CDR3 protein is CASSFRQGQGEQYF. For the CDR3, the DNA is TGTGCCAGCAGCTTTCGACAGGGGCAAGGCGAGCAGTACTTC. The variable domain in full, with the rest retrieved from reference TRBV7-9 and TRBJ2-7, is DTGVSQNPRHKITKRGQNVTFRCDPISEHNRLYWYRQTLGQGPEFLTYFQNEAQLEKSRLLSDRFSAERPKGSFSTLEIQRTEQGDSAMYLCASSFRQGQGEQYFGPGTRLTVT.

This chain joins TRBV19 and TRBJ1-1; D is perhaps TRBD1 (6 bases). The CDR3 is 13 amino acids. Looked up from germline, CDR1 is LNHDA and CDR2 is SQIVND (reference sequence). Trimming left V 9 bases short and J 2 bases short, with 13 bases between. The CDR3 DNA reads TGTGCCAGCGAACCGGGACACAACACTGAAGCTTTCTTT. Its translation is CASEPGHNTEAFF.

The CDR3 DNA reads as TGTGCCAGCAGCGCGTGGGACAGGGATTATCAGCCCCAGCATTTT. Encoded protein: CASSAWDRDYQPQHF. This chain uses TRBV5-6 with TRBJ1-5, with 9 bases that match TRBD1. Unmatched junction bases numbered 7, after V lost 4 bases and J lost 5 bases. Germline V lookup: CDR1 SGHDT, CDR2 YYEEEE. The CDR3 covers 15 residues. The full variable domain, rest sourced from reference TRBV5-6 and TRBJ1-5, is DAGVTQSPTHLIKTRGQQVTLRCSPKSGHDTVSWYQQALGQGPQFIFQYYEEEERQRGNFPDRFSGHQFPNYSSELNVNALLLGDSALYLCASSAWDRDYQPQHFGDGTRLSIL.

The chain uses TRBV7-9 and TRBJ2-1, with 7 bases identical to TRBD2. Losses at the gene ends were 5 bases for V and 7 bases for J; bases not matched to a gene: 11. Germline lookup yields CDR1 SEHNR and CDR2 FQNEAQ (reference sequence). The CDR3 contains 15 residues. CDR3 protein: CASSPGRLSWNEQFF. For the CDR3, the DNA is TGTGCCAGCAGCCCCGGGAGGCTGTCATGGAATGAGCAGTTCTTC.

The V call is TRBV7-8, the J call TRBJ2-2, with D tentatively TRBD2 (5 bases). Trimming took 0 bases from V and 2 from J, leaving 16 bases between them. This CDR3 spans 18 amino acids. Germline CDR1 reads SGHVS; CDR2 reads FQNEAQ. DNA of the CDR3: TGTGCCAGCAGCTTAGCGAGGGTACAGCCCTTAAACACCGGGGAGCTGTTTTTT. Translation: CASSLARVQPLNTGELFF.

This clone was recorded once. The V gene is TRBV24-1, the J gene TRBJ2-1; 9 nucleotides line up with TRBD2. This CDR3 is built from 18 residues. V lost 4 bases and J lost 0; bases outside the gene matches: 9. Germline CDR1 reads KGHDR; CDR2 reads SFDVKD. The CDR3 bases are TGTGCCACCAGTGACGCTAAACTAGCGGGTTCCTCCTACAATGAGCAGTTCTTC. Protein sequence: CATSDAKLAGSSYNEQFF.

V gene TRBV27 combines with J gene TRBJ1-6, with D possibly TRBD1 on 5 matching bases. CDR3 length: 14 residues. Germline V gene sequence: CDR1 MNHEY, CDR2 SMNVEV (reference sequence). V was clipped by 2 bases and J by 10 bases, with 12 bases between them. The CDR3 is CASSLRAGLSPLHF. The CDR3 DNA follows: TGTGCCAGCAGTTTAAGGGCAGGGTTATCACCCCTCCACTTT.

The V and J genes are TRBV19 and TRBJ2-5; D possibly corresponds to TRBD1 (6 bases). V gave up 0 bases and J gave up 13 bases, with 12 bases separating them. The CDR3 covers 12 residues. Germline V CDR1 and CDR2: LNHDA, SQIVND (reference sequence). The CDR3 DNA is TGTGCCAGTAGTATAGAGGGCCAGGGGCTGTACTTC. Its protein product is CASSIEGQGLYF.

This clone showed up just once. This sequence joins TRBV7-2 and TRBJ1-3; D not resolved. Trimming removed 1 base from V and 0 bases from J, with 10 bases in between. The V gene's germline CDR1 is SGHTA and CDR2 FQGNSA. This CDR3 has 16 residues. DNA of the CDR3: TGTGCCAGCAGCTTAGAATCTGAGGGCTCTGGAAACACCATATATTTT. This codes for CASSLESEGSGNTIYF.